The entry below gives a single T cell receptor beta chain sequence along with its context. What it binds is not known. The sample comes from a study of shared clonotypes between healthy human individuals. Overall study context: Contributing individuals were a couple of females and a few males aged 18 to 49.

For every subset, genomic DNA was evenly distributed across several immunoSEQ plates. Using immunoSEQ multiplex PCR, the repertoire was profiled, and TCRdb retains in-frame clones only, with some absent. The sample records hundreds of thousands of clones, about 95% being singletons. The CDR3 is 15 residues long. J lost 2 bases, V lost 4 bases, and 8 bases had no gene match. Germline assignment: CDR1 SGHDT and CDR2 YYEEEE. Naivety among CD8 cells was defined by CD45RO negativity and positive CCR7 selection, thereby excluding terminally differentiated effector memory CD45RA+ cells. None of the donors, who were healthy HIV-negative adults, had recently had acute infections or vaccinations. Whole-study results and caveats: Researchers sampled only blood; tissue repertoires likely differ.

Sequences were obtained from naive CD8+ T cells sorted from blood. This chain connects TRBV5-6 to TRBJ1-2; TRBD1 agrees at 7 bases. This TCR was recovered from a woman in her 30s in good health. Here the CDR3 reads CASSNTGQSNYGYTF. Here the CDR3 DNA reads TGTGCCAGCAGCAATACGGGACAGTCCAACTATGGCTACACCTTC.